In its sample, the clone carrying this TCR beta chain was seen once. This sample was included in a study of blood T cell repertoires in COVID-19. In germline, CDR1 is SGHAT, CDR2 FQNNGV. The CDR3 extends over 13 amino acids. Deletions cut 5 bases from V and 3 bases from J, with 10 bases between. The protocol was immunoSEQ multiplex PCR, while the TCRdb copy is restricted to in-frame clones and leaves out a portion. The sample includes 280,000 or so clones, around 91% of them seen just once. This TCR was sampled from a woman aged 55-69 years with acute or convalescent COVID-19. The chain combines TRBV11-2 with TRBJ1-1, with no clear D. The sample consisted of peripheral blood. CDR3 DNA sequence: TGTGCCAGCAGCCCGGGAGAGTACACTGAAGCTTTCTTT. Protein product: CASSPGEYTEAFF.